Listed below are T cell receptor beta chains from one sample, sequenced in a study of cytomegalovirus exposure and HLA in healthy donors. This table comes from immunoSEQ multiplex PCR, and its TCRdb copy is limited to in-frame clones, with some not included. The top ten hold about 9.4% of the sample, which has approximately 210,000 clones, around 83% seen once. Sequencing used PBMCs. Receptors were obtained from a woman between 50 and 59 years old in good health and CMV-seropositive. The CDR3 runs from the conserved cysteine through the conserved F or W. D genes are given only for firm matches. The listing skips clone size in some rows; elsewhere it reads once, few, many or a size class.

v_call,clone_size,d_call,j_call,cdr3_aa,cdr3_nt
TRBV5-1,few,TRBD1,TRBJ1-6,CASSSTGGSSPLHF,TGCGCCAGCAGCTCGACAGGGGGCAGTTCACCCCTCCACTTT
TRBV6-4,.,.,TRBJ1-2,CASSDSTTGNRYYGYTF,TGTGCCAGCAGTGACTCGACGACAGGAAATCGCTACTATGGCTACACCTTC
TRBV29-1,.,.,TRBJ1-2,CSVGEDNYGYTF,TGCAGCGTGGGGGAGGATAACTATGGCTACACCTTC
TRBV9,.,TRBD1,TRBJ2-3,CASSVEGGQVRTDTQYF,TGTGCCAGCAGCGTAGAGGGGGGACAGGTGAGGACAGATACGCAGTATTTT
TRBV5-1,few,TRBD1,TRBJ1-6,CASSSRQGDYNSPLHF,TGCGCCAGCAGCTCCAGACAGGGCGACTATAATTCACCCCTCCACTTT
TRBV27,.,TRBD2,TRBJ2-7,CASSLAPKRGSYEQYF,TGTGCCAGCAGTTTAGCTCCAAAGCGGGGATCCTACGAGCAGTACTTC
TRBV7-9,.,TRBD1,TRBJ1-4,CASSLLRQGGEKLFF,TGTGCCAGCAGCTTACTCCGACAGGGCGGTGAAAAACTGTTTTTT
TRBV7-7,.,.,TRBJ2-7,CASSLGSVRDSYEQYF,TGTGCCAGCAGCTTAGGATCGGTTCGAGACTCCTACGAGCAGTACTTC
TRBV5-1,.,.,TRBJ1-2,CASSAGPVYGYTF,TGCGCCAGCAGCGCGGGACCTGTCTATGGCTACACCTTC
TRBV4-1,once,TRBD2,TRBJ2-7,CASSPHGLAYEQYF,TGCGCCAGCAGCCCACATGGACTAGCCTACGAGCAGTACTTC
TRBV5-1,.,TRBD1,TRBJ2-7,CASSFRDRGAEQYF,TGCGCCAGCAGCTTCCGGGACAGGGGAGCCGAGCAGTACTTC
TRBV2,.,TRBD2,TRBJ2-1,CASSEGRGGYNEQFF,TGTGCCAGCAGTGAAGGGCGGGGGGGTTACAATGAGCAGTTCTTC
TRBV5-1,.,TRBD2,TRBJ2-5,CASSLVPAGKETQYF,TGCGCCAGCAGCTTGGTACCAGCGGGGAAAGAGACCCAGTACTTC
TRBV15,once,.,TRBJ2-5,CATSRDRELETQYF,TGTGCCACCAGCAGAGATAGGGAGCTCGAGACCCAGTACTTC
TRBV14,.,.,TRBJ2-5,CASSERETQYF,TGTGCCAGCAGTGAACGGGAGACCCAGTACTTC
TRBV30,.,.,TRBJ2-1,CAWSVGQRNEQFF,TGTGCCTGGAGTGTCGGACAGAGAAATGAGCAGTTCTTC
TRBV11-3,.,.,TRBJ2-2,CASSTQGVGGRLTGELFF,TGTGCCAGCAGCACACAGGGAGTCGGGGGGCGGTTAACCGGGGAGCTGTTTTTT
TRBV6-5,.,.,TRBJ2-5,CASSYSKGGETQYF,TGTGCCAGCAGTTACTCGAAGGGAGGAGAGACCCAGTACTTC
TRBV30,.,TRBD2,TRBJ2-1,CAWTALAGGRLNEQFF,TGTGCCTGGACAGCTCTCGCGGGGGGGCGCTTGAATGAGCAGTTCTTC
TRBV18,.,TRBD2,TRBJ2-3,CASSPGLGTDTQYF,TGTGCCAGCTCACCGGGACTAGGTACAGATACGCAGTATTTT
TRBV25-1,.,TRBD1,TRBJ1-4,CASSEWGTGGTNEKLFF,TGTGCCAGCAGTGAATGGGGGACAGGGGGAACTAATGAAAAACTGTTTTTT
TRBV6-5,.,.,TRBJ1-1,CASSYSCLAWDGEAFF,TGTGCCAGCAGTTACTCGTGCCTAGCGTGGGACGGGGAAGCTTTCTTT
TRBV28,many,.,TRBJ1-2,CASSLTQGRIYGYTF,TGTGCCAGCAGTTTAACCCAGGGCAGGATCTATGGCTACACCTTC
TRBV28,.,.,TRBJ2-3,CASSSSYSTDTQYF,TGTGCCAGCAGTTCATCCTACTCCACAGATACGCAGTATTTT
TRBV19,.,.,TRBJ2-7,CASSQNRESYEQYF,TGTGCCAGTAGTCAAAACAGGGAATCCTACGAGCAGTACTTC
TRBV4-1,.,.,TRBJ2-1,CASSQEKERYNEQFF,TGCGCCAGCAGCCAAGAAAAAGAGCGGTACAATGAGCAGTTCTTC
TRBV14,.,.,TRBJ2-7,CASSPYLSSYEQYF,TGTGCCAGCAGCCCATATTTGAGCTCCTACGAGCAGTACTTC
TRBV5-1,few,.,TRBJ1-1,CASSLQVLGTEAFF,TGCGCCAGCAGCTTACAGGTATTAGGCACTGAAGCTTTCTTT
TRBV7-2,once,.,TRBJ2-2,CASSLAPRRDGELFF,TGTGCCAGCAGCTTAGCGCCCCGAAGAGACGGGGAGCTGTTTTTT
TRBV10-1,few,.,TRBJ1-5,CASTEGGPSNQPQHF,TGCGCCAGCACCGAGGGGGGGCCCAGCAATCAGCCCCAGCATTTT
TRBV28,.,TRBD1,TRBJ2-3,CASSRQGVTDTQYF,TGTGCCAGCAGTCGACAGGGAGTGACAGATACGCAGTATTTT
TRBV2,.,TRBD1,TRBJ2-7,CASSLLRQGATGQYF,TGTGCCAGCAGTTTACTACGACAGGGGGCGACGGGGCAGTACTTC